One sample yielded the 24 T cell receptor beta chains listed below, sequenced in a study of shared clonotypes between healthy human individuals. TCRdb keeps only in-frame clones here, not all; method: immunoSEQ multiplex PCR. This table holds hundreds of thousands of clones, around 77% found once. Sequenced input: PBMCs. These receptors all come from a woman aged 40 to 50 in good health. Some clones in this sample may be carry-over from other donors' samples.

The CDR3 spells CATSRWRGTNEKLFF. The CDR3 DNA reads as TGTGCCACCAGCAGATGGAGGGGGACTAATGAAAAACTGTTTTTT. The chain links TRBV15 to TRBJ1-4, with D tentatively TRBD1 (6 bases). This CDR3 has 15 residues. CDR1 is LNHNV, CDR2 YYDKDF, per germline (reference sequence). The germline V and J ends were trimmed by 2 bases and 2 bases, with 9 bases remaining between them. Variable domain in full (rest from reference TRBV15 and TRBJ1-4): DAMVIQNPRYQVTQFGKPVTLSCSQTLNHNVMYWYQQKSSQAPKLLFHYYDKDFNNEADTPDNFQSRRPNTSFCFLDIRSPGLGDTAMYLCATSRWRGTNEKLFFGSGTQLSVL.

Ten or more counts support this clone. The sample has other DNA sequences that encode this CDR3 too. J is TRBJ2-5 and V is TRBV29-1; D remains ambiguous. From germline, CDR1 is SQVTM and CDR2 ANQGSEA. V dropped 5 bases and J dropped 5 bases, with 9 bases sitting between them. There are 11 residues in the CDR3. The chain's CDR3 is CSVSRGETQYF. The DNA for the CDR3 is TGCAGCGTTTCGCGTGGGGAGACCCAGTACTTC.

The chain has TRBV4-1 and TRBJ2-1; perhaps TRBD2 as D (6 bases). V lost 4 bases and J lost 9, with 19 bases in between. The germline CDR1 and CDR2 sequences are MGHRA and YSYEKL. The CDR3 is 15 amino acids. This chain's CDR3 is CASSLGTGGIVEQFF. In DNA, the CDR3 is TGCGCCAGCAGCCTCGGCACTGGCGGGATAGTTGAGCAGTTCTTC.

The rearrangement uses TRBV27 and TRBJ2-5; D is unclear. CDR3 length: 12 residues. Germline lookup yields CDR1 MNHEY and CDR2 SMNVEV (reference sequence). Trimming removed 5 bases at V and 5 bases at J, with 9 bases between. CDR3 DNA sequence: TGTGCCAGCAGTAACCCCTGGGAGACCCAGTACTTC. Amino acids: CASSNPWETQYF.

The genes are TRBV5-1 and TRBJ2-3, with a weak D call TRBD1 (6 bases). V was cut by 4 bases and J by 2 bases, with 17 bases left in between. Per the germline V gene, CDR1 is SGHRS and CDR2 is YFSETQ. The CDR3 sequence is 16 residues long. The CDR3 sequence is CASSQGLGIDTDTQYF. CDR3 coding DNA: TGCGCCAGCAGCCAGGGGCTAGGGATTGACACAGATACGCAGTATTTT.

The chain couples TRBV20-1 to TRBJ2-3; unclear D gene. With 5 bases removed from V and 2 bases from J, the gap between germline ends came to 5 bases. The CDR3 runs 11 residues. Per germline, CDR1 DFQATT and CDR2 SNEGSKA (reference sequence). The chain's CDR3 is CSAVYTDTQYF. CDR3 bases: TGCAGTGCTGTATACACAGATACGCAGTATTTT.

V and J are TRBV5-4 and TRBJ2-2, with unresolved D. CDR3 length: 13 amino acids. Trimming removed 4 bases at V and 5 bases at J, with 9 bases between. Germline CDR1 is SGHNT and CDR2 is YYREEE (reference sequence). CDR3 loop: CASSRKRTGELFF. The CDR3 DNA sequence: TGTGCCAGCAGCCGGAAAAGGACCGGGGAGCTGTTTTTT.

The rearrangement links TRBV2 to TRBJ1-5, with D uncertain. CDR3 length: 13 amino acids. Germline V lookup: CDR1 SNHLY, CDR2 FYNNEI. V shed 4 bases and J shed 3 bases, with 7 bases lying between them. CDR3 sequence reads: CASSVGVNQPQHF. The DNA of the CDR3 is TGTGCCAGCAGTGTAGGCGTCAATCAGCCCCAGCATTTT.

The genes are TRBV30 and TRBJ1-4, with D possibly matching TRBD1 (6 bases). The germline V gene encodes CDR1 GTSNPN and CDR2 SVGIG (reference sequence). The CDR3 covers 18 residues. V gave up 5 bases and J gave up 0 bases, with 22 bases separating them. CDR3 residues: CAWDGAGDPLATNEKLFF. Written as DNA, the CDR3 is TGTGCCTGGGACGGGGCAGGGGATCCCCTTGCAACTAATGAAAAACTGTTTTTT.

V is TRBV27 and J is TRBJ1-5, with 7 bases that match TRBD1. Germline V lookup: CDR1 MNHEY, CDR2 SMNVEV (reference sequence). V was clipped by 4 bases and J by 3 bases; unmatched bases: 12. The CDR3 is 17 amino acids. This CDR3 is CASSSSIGTVLNQPQHF. The DNA of the CDR3 is TGTGCCAGCAGTTCCTCCATCGGGACAGTTCTCAATCAGCCCCAGCATTTT.

The rearrangement links TRBV5-1 to TRBJ2-1, with 9 nucleotides matching TRBD2. The CDR3 consists of 15 residues. The germline V gene has CDR1 SGHRS and CDR2 YFSETQ. Unmatched junction bases numbered 2, after V lost 0 bases and J lost 4 bases. CDR3 DNA sequence: TGCGCCAGCAGCTTGGGGACTAGCGCTTACAATGAGCAGTTCTTC. It codes for CASSLGTSAYNEQFF.

This clone was seen repeatedly, ten times or more. The chain links TRBV27 to TRBJ2-1, with 7 bases identical to TRBD1. V trimming: 2 bases; J trimming: 5 bases; junction bases outside the gene matches: 6. This CDR3 comprises 15 residues. Germline lookup yields CDR1 MNHEY and CDR2 SMNVEV (reference sequence). The CDR3 coding sequence is TGTGCCAGCAGTTTAACAACAGGGGTGGACAATGAGCAGTTCTTC. It yields the protein CASSLTTGVDNEQFF.

This clone was detected a few times. Being one base from a much bigger clone, this may be a read error. This sequence joins TRBV30 and TRBJ1-1, with a tentative D call TRBD1 (6 bases). Trimming removed 2 bases from V and 3 bases from J, with 13 bases in between. This CDR3 is 14 amino acids long. Germline values: CDR1 GTSNPN, CDR2 SVGIG (reference sequence). This chain's CDR3 is CAWSHRDGYTEAFF. CDR3 bases: TGTGCCTGGAGTCACAGGGACGGGTACACTGAAGCTTTCTTT.

The CDR3 DNA reads as TGTGCCAGCAGCTTAGCTCTAGCTGCCAATGAGCAGTTCTTC. The encoded protein is CASSLALAANEQFF. The chain is built from TRBV7-3 and TRBJ2-1; weak D call: TRBD2 (5 bases). The CDR3 has 14 amino acids. V dropped 2 bases and J dropped 6 bases, with 11 bases sitting between them. Germline V lookup: CDR1 SGHTA, CDR2 FQGTGA.

On this clone: Other DNA sequences in this sample translate to the same CDR3. This chain uses TRBV30 with TRBJ2-5; D is unclear. The CDR3 extends over 11 amino acids. Trimming removed 0 bases at V and 4 bases at J, with 3 bases between. Germline CDR1 is GTSNPN and CDR2 is SVGIG (reference sequence). The CDR3 loop is CAWSVVETQYF. DNA for the CDR3: TGTGCCTGGAGTGTGGTAGAGACCCAGTACTTC.

The rearrangement joins TRBV5-5 to TRBJ1-2; D is unresolved. This CDR3 has 14 residues. V was clipped by 0 bases and J by 2 bases, with 8 bases between them. Germline CDR1 reads SGHKS; CDR2 reads YYEKEE (reference sequence). The CDR3 sequence: CASSLATENYGYTF. CDR3 DNA: TGTGCCAGCAGCTTGGCTACAGAAAACTATGGCTACACCTTC.

The chain is built from TRBV11-2 and TRBJ2-7; 10 bases map to TRBD1. V lost 6 bases to trimming and J lost 7 bases; unmatched junction nucleotides: 12. CDR1 is SGHAT, CDR2 FQNNGV, per germline. The CDR3 sequence is 15 residues long. The CDR3 loop is CASSLRQGATGEQYF. The CDR3 region has the DNA TGTGCCAGCAGTTTAAGACAGGGGGCTACAGGGGAGCAGTACTTC.

Comments on this clone: In the same sample, other DNA sequences code for this CDR3. The CDR3 bases are TGTGCCAGCAGTGTGGAGGGGAACACTGAAGCTTTCTTT. Protein: CASSVEGNTEAFF. This chain connects TRBV6-4 to TRBJ1-1; D not resolved. Trimming left V 4 bases short and J 1 base short, with 7 bases between. The length of the CDR3 is 13 residues. Germline CDR1 MRHNA, CDR2 SNTAGT.

This clone was seen only a few times. The chain has TRBV7-9 and TRBJ1-2; D is ambiguous. CDR1 and CDR2 from the germline V gene are SEHNR and FQNEAQ (reference sequence). The CDR3 is made up of 13 amino acids. Trimming removed 1 base at V and 1 base at J, with 4 bases between. The CDR3 region is CASSLVRNYGYTF. CDR3 bases: TGTGCCAGCAGCTTAGTTCGTAACTATGGCTACACCTTC.

The V gene is TRBV28, the J gene TRBJ1-6, with 7 positions matching TRBD1. V shed 5 bases and J 11 bases; nucleotides not matched to a gene: 6. The CDR3 extends over 13 amino acids. Germline lookup yields CDR1 MDHEN and CDR2 SYDVKM. The CDR3 nucleotides are TGTGCCAGCAGTCCGCGACAGGGAACACCCCTCCACTTT. As protein: CASSPRQGTPLHF.

The V call is TRBV5-1, the J call TRBJ2-5, with D uncertain. Near its end, the DNA agrees better with TRBJ2-7, so the J call may be wrong. Germline V CDR1 and CDR2: SGHRS, YFSETQ. There are 13 residues in the CDR3. The CDR3: CASSSPPFYEQYF. The DNA of the CDR3 is TGCGCCAGCAGCTCGCCGCCGTTCTACGAGCAGTACTTC.

V is TRBV11-2 and J is TRBJ2-3; 7 positions agree with TRBD2. V lost 3 bases and J lost 2; bases outside the gene matches: 8. Germline CDR1 is SGHAT and CDR2 is FQNNGV. The CDR3 extends over 16 amino acids. The CDR3 region has the DNA TGTGCCAGCAGCTTCCTAGCGGCTGTGCACACAGATACGCAGTATTTT. Protein product: CASSFLAAVHTDTQYF.

The chain is built from TRBV7-3 and TRBJ2-7, with TRBD2 identical over 8 bases. CDR3 length: 13 amino acids. The V gene's germline CDR1 is SGHTA and CDR2 FQGTGA. The V and J ends lost 0 bases and 6 bases, in that order; junction bases with no gene match: 1. The CDR3 sequence: CASSLTRGGEQYF. In DNA form, the CDR3 reads TGTGCCAGCAGCTTAACCCGGGGGGGCGAGCAGTACTTC.

For the CDR3, the DNA is TGTGCCAGCAGTTCGCCCGGGACAGGGTTTTACGAGCAGTACTTC. Its translation: CASSSPGTGFYEQYF. The chain employs TRBV27 and TRBJ2-7; TRBD1 matches 9 bases. J lost 4 bases, V lost 4 bases, and 8 bases had no gene match. Germline lookup yields CDR1 MNHEY and CDR2 SMNVEV (reference sequence). The CDR3 is 15 residues long.